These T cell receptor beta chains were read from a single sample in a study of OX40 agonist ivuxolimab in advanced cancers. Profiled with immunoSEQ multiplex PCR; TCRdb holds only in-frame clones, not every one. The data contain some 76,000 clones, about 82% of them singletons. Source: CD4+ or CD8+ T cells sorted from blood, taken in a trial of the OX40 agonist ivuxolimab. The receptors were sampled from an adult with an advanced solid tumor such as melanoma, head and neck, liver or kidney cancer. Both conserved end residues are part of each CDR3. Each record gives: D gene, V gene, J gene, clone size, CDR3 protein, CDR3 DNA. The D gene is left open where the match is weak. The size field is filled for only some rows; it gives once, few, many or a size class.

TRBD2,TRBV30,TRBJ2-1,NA,CAWRRALAGGLNEQFF,TGTGCCTGGAGGAGGGCTCTAGCGGGAGGGCTGAATGAGCAGTTCTTC
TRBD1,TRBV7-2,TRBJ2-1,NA,CASSLRGTGSLGEQFF,TGTGCCAGCAGCTTACGGGGGACAGGGTCTTTAGGAGAGCAGTTCTTC
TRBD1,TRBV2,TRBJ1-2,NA,CASRWGTGRTYGYTF,TGTGCCAGCAGATGGGGGACAGGACGAACTTATGGCTACACCTTC
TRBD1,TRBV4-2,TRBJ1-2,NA,CASSQAGTGPYGYTF,TGTGCCAGCAGCCAAGCTGGGACAGGACCCTATGGCTACACCTTC
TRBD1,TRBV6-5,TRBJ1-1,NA,CASSYSGQGVRTEAFF,TGTGCCAGCAGTTACTCGGGACAGGGCGTAAGGACTGAAGCTTTCTTT
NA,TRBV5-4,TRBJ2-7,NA,CASSLPDSASYEQYF,TGTGCCAGCAGCTTACCGGACAGCGCCTCCTACGAGCAGTACTTC
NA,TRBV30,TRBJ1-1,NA,CAWSGKGQVNTEAFF,TGTGCCTGGAGTGGTAAAGGCCAGGTGAACACTGAAGCTTTCTTT
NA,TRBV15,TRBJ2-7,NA,CATSPGPSYFYEQYF,TGTGCCACCAGCCCTGGTCCCTCTTACTTCTACGAGCAGTACTTC
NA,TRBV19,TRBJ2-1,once,CASSIVDPQDLYNEQFF,TGTGCCAGTAGTATAGTTGACCCTCAGGACCTCTACAATGAGCAGTTCTTC
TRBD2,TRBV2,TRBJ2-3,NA,CASYRTRTTDTQYF,TGTGCCAGTTACCGGACTAGGACCACAGATACGCAGTATTTT
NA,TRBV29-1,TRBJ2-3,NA,CMAGLRTDTQYF,TGCATGGCGGGATTGCGCACAGATACGCAGTATTTT
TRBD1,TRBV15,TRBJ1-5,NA,CATSRVLGQILSNQPQHF,TGTGCCACCAGCAGAGTTTTGGGACAGATTCTTAGCAATCAGCCCCAGCATTTT
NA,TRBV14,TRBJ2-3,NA,CASGRGPPTDTQYF,TGTGCCAGCGGGCGGGGCCCCCCCACAGATACGCAGTATTTT
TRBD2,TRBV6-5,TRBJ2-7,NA,CASSMGVAGYEQYF,TGTGCCAGCAGTATGGGGGTAGCGGGCTACGAGCAGTACTTC
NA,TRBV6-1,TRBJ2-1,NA,CASSEYYTEGYNEQFF,TGTGCCAGCAGTGAATACTACACGGAGGGGTACAATGAGCAGTTCTTC
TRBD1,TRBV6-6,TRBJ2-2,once,CASSSTGFNTGELFF,TGTGCCAGCAGTTCGACAGGGTTTAACACCGGGGAGCTGTTTTTT
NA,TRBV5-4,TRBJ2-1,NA,CASSQATGAYNEQFF,TGTGCCAGCAGCCAAGCGACCGGAGCCTACAATGAGCAGTTCTTC
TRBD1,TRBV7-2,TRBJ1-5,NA,CASSRTGNGQPQHF,TGTGCCAGCAGCCGGACAGGGAATGGGCAGCCCCAGCATTTT
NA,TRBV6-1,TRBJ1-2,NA,CASSERRLYGYTF,TGTGCCAGCAGTGAACGCAGGCTCTATGGCTACACCTTC
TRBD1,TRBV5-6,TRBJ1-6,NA,CASSRRGTDFSPLHF,TGTGCCAGCAGCCGCCGGGGGACAGATTTTTCACCCCTCCACTTT
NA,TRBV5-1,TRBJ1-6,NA,CASRTDLGEWDSPLHF,TGCGCCAGCAGAACCGATCTGGGGGAATGGGATTCACCCCTCCACTTT
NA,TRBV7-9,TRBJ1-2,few,CASSLAGWYGYTF,TGTGCCAGCAGCTTAGCGGGTTGGTATGGCTACACCTTC
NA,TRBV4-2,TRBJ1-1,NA,CASSQQGGTNSEAFF,TGTGCCAGCAGCCAACAGGGAGGGACGAACAGTGAAGCTTTCTTT
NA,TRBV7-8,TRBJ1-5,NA,CASSLNLAENQPQHF,TGTGCCAGCAGCTTAAACTTGGCGGAGAATCAGCCCCAGCATTTT
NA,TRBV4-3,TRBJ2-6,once,CASSHVQVGANVLTF,TGCGCCAGCAGCCATGTCCAAGTCGGGGCCAACGTCCTGACTTTC
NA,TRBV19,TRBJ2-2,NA,CASSIGRGGTGELFF,TGTGCCAGTAGTATAGGTAGGGGTGGAACCGGGGAGCTGTTTTTT
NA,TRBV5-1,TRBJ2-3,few,CASSLSGRFPDTQYF,TGCGCCAGCAGCTTGTCGGGACGGTTCCCAGATACGCAGTATTTT
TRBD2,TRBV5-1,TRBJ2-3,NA,CASSPLADRTDTQYF,TGCGCCAGCAGCCCTCTAGCGGACCGCACAGATACGCAGTATTTT
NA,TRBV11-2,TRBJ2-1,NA,CASSLVGRGADSYNEQFF,TGTGCCAGCAGCTTAGTGGGTCGGGGGGCCGACTCCTACAATGAGCAGTTCTTC
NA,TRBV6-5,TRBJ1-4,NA,CASSYSWGRGQPVF,TGTGCCAGCAGTTACTCGTGGGGGCGGGGGCAGCCTGTTTTT
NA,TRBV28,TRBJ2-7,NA,CASSSISGTPYEQYF,TGTGCCAGCAGTTCGATATCCGGGACACCCTACGAGCAGTACTTC
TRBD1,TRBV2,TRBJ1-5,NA,CASTGGRQGSNQPQHF,TGTGCCAGCACCGGGGGGAGACAGGGGAGCAATCAGCCCCAGCATTTT
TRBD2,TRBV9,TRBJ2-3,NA,CASSAASGYPYTQYF,TGTGCCAGCAGCGCCGCTAGCGGGTACCCCTATACGCAGTATTTT
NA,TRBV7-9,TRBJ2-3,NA,CASSLGGISTDTQYF,TGTGCCAGCAGCTTAGGAGGGATCAGCACAGATACGCAGTATTTT
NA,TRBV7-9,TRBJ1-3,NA,CASSHTGPGNTIYF,TGTGCCAGCAGCCATACAGGGCCTGGAAACACCATATATTTT
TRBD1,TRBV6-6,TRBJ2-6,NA,CASTDRGPSGANVLTF,TGTGCCAGCACCGACAGGGGGCCCTCTGGGGCCAACGTCCTGACTTTC
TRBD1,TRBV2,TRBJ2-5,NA,CASSPTGGRETQYF,TGTGCCAGCAGTCCGACAGGGGGCAGGGAGACCCAGTACTTC
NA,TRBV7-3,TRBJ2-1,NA,CASSPHLALGFNEQFF,TGTGCCAGCAGCCCCCACCTAGCGCTAGGATTCAATGAGCAGTTCTTC
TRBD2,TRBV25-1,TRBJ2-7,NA,CASRRSGSSYEQYF,TGTGCCAGCAGACGGAGCGGGAGTTCTTACGAGCAGTACTTC
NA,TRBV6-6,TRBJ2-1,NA,CASSPGSDNEQFF,TGTGCCAGCAGCCCAGGGAGCGACAATGAGCAGTTCTTC
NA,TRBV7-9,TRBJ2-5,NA,CASSPRVYQETQYF,TGTGCCAGCAGCCCCAGGGTGTACCAAGAGACCCAGTACTTC
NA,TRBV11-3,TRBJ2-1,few,CASSLGGAEPYNEQFF,TGTGCCAGCAGCTTAGGTGGGGCAGAACCCTACAATGAGCAGTTCTTC
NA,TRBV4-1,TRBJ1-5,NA,CASSQEGTGGKDQPQHF,TGCGCCAGCAGCCAAGAAGGAACCGGCGGGAAAGATCAGCCCCAGCATTTT
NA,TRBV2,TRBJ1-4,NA,CASRLLDEKLFF,TGTGCCAGCAGGCTACTCGATGAAAAACTGTTTTTT
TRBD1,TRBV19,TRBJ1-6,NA,CASSPGQGGNSPLHF,TGTGCCAGTAGCCCCGGACAGGGTGGCAATTCACCCCTCCACTTT
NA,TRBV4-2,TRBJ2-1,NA,CASSQEDRSSYNEQFF,TGTGCCAGCAGCCAAGAGGACAGAAGCTCCTACAATGAGCAGTTCTTC
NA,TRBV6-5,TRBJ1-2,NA,CASSYSRDSYTF,TGTGCCAGCAGTTACTCGAGGGATAGCTACACCTTC
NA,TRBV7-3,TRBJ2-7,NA,CASSLMGQGHEQYF,TGTGCCAGCAGCTTAATGGGGCAGGGCCACGAGCAGTACTTC
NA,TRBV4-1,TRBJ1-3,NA,CASSQEQRVGNTIYF,TGCGCCAGCAGCCAAGAGCAACGGGTCGGAAACACCATATATTTT
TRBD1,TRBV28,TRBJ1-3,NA,CASSHDRGSGNTIYF,TGTGCCAGCAGTCACGACAGGGGCTCTGGAAACACCATATATTTT
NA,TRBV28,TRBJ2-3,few,CASSHGNTQGPDTQYF,TGTGCCAGCAGCCATGGGAACACACAGGGTCCAGATACGCAGTATTTT